These T cell receptor beta chains were read from a single sample in a study of shared clonotypes between healthy human individuals. The data were produced by immunoSEQ multiplex PCR, yet TCRdb's version contains in-frame clones alone and is incomplete. The data show about 2 million clones, roughly 95% seen once. Sequences were obtained from naive CD4+ T cells sorted from blood. These receptors originate from a young man in good health. CDR3s include the opening cysteine and the closing phenylalanine or tryptophan. The D gene is left open where the match is weak. Size values are once, few and many counts, or a class for expanded clones, and some rows have none.

J gene,clone size,V gene,D gene,CDR3 protein,CDR3 DNA
TRBJ2-1,-,TRBV6-1,TRBD1,CASRDRNEQFF,TGTGCCAGCAGGGACAGGAATGAGCAGTTCTTC
TRBJ1-4,-,TRBV5-1,TRBD1,CASSGTGTGAEKLFF,TGCGCCAGCAGCGGGACCGGGACAGGGGCTGAAAAACTGTTTTTT
TRBJ2-1,-,TRBV7-2,TRBD2,CASSLLAGVGNEQFF,TGTGCCAGCAGCTTACTAGCGGGAGTAGGCAATGAGCAGTTCTTC
TRBJ2-7,-,TRBV6-1,-,CASTLSGTALYEQYF,TGTGCCAGCACCCTTAGCGGGACAGCGCTCTACGAGCAGTACTTC
TRBJ1-2,-,TRBV7-8,-,CASSLITQAPAF,TGTGCCAGCAGCTTAATTACGCAGGCCCCAGCCTTC
TRBJ2-1,-,TRBV7-9,TRBD2,CASSSRGTLENEQFF,TGTGCCAGCAGCTCGCGGGGGACTCTCGAAAATGAGCAGTTCTTC
TRBJ1-4,-,TRBV7-9,-,CASSLVETVNEKLFF,TGTGCCAGCAGCTTAGTAGAGACAGTTAATGAAAAACTGTTTTTT
TRBJ2-1,-,TRBV13,-,CASSLLVLGNYYGEDNEQFF,TGTGCCAGCAGCTTATTGGTTCTGGGCAATTATTATGGGGAGGACAATGAGCAGTTCTTC
TRBJ2-7,-,TRBV12-2,-,CASRHGLAGPPSSYEQYF,TGTGCAAGTCGCCATGGACTAGCGGGACCACCGAGCTCCTACGAGCAGTACTTC
TRBJ1-5,once,TRBV10-3,-,CAISRTGGGQPQHF,TGTGCCATCTCTCGAACTGGCGGGGGCCAGCCCCAGCATTTT
TRBJ1-5,once,TRBV7-2,-,CASSLEGQYSNQPQHF,TGTGCCAGCAGCTTAGAAGGACAGTATAGCAATCAGCCCCAGCATTTT
TRBJ2-7,-,TRBV7-9,TRBD2,CASSLRWEGYYEQYF,TGTGCCAGCAGCCTACGCTGGGAGGGCTACTACGAGCAGTACTTC
TRBJ2-7,-,TRBV5-1,-,CASSLGGGTYEQYF,TGCGCCAGCAGCTTGGGGGGCGGAACGTACGAGCAGTACTTC
TRBJ2-2,-,TRBV25-1,-,CASGGQSNTGELFF,TGTGCCAGCGGAGGACAGTCGAACACCGGGGAGCTGTTTTTT
TRBJ1-2,-,TRBV6-5,TRBD1,CASSYPGQGWYGYTF,TGTGCCAGCAGTTACCCTGGACAGGGCTGGTATGGCTACACCTTC
TRBJ2-3,-,TRBV7-6,-,CATRQGDTQYF,TGTGCCACGCGCCAAGGCGACACGCAGTATTTT
TRBJ2-1,-,TRBV6-5,TRBD1,CASRSGTGNEQFF,TGTGCCAGCAGATCCGGGACAGGGAATGAGCAGTTCTTC
TRBJ1-1,-,TRBV15,-,CATSSSDPIAFF,TGTGCCACCAGTTCCAGTGATCCGATTGCTTTCTTT
TRBJ1-2,-,TRBV2,-,CASSKDDSSYGYTF,TGTGCCAGCAGTAAGGACGACTCTAGCTATGGCTACACCTTC
TRBJ1-5,-,TRBV18,-,CASSPGTMGQPQHF,TGTGCCAGCTCACCGGGTACGATGGGGCAGCCCCAGCATTTT
TRBJ1-1,once,TRBV7-8,-,CASSVSGGYAEAFF,TGTGCCAGCAGCGTCTCTGGAGGGTACGCTGAAGCTTTCTTT
TRBJ1-2,-,TRBV27,-,CASSSLMTANYGYTF,TGTGCCAGCAGTTCCTTAATGACAGCAAACTATGGCTACACCTTC
TRBJ2-1,-,TRBV6-5,TRBD1,CASSYKGQGRNEQFF,TGTGCCAGCAGTTACAAGGGACAGGGCAGGAATGAGCAGTTCTTC
TRBJ1-2,-,TRBV21-1,-,CASSYPAGTGDYGYTF,TGTGCCAGCAGCTATCCGGCCGGGACAGGGGACTATGGCTACACCTTC
TRBJ2-3,once,TRBV5-1,-,CASALGPTDTQYF,TGCGCCAGCGCTCTTGGTCCCACAGATACGCAGTATTTT
TRBJ2-1,once,TRBV18,TRBD2,CASSRLTSGGTNEQFF,TGTGCCAGCTCGCGACTTACTAGCGGGGGAACCAATGAGCAGTTCTTC
TRBJ2-3,-,TRBV30,-,CAVAHGKLDTQYF,TGTGCCGTAGCACACGGGAAGCTTGATACGCAGTATTTT
TRBJ1-4,-,TRBV28,-,CASSLLEMGEKLFF,TGTGCCAGCAGTTTATTGGAGATGGGGGAAAAACTGTTTTTT